The clone carrying this T cell receptor beta chain has at least ten counts. What it binds is unknown. Preparation of the TCRbeta library used unique molecular identifiers. TCRdb reprocessed the PCR reads with MiXCR, giving one entry per CDR3 protein. The repertoire holds 32,000 or so distinct CDR3 sequences, 5.5% to 7% seen once, with around 27% in the top ten. This sample was included in a study of T-cell reconstitution after alpha-beta-depleted transplantation in children. Study-wide findings and caveats: From newly produced T cells came most of the T-cell counts and diversity one year after transplant. Reportedly, only several hundred clones from non-depleted graft cells drove alpha-beta T-cell counts at about two months.

Sequencing was performed on peripheral blood, taken 60 days after TCRalphabeta/CD19-depleted stem cell transplant. The source of this sequence is a child under two years old who had a stem cell transplant for acute myeloid leukemia, so the T cells may come from the graft donor.

CDR3 residues: CASSQEGGASGTTEQYF. Here the CDR3 DNA reads TGTGCCAGCAGCCAAGAAGGGGGGGCTAGCGGGACGACCGAGCAGTACTTC. This chain links TRBV4-2 with TRBJ2-7, with 9 bases fitting TRBD2. Per the germline V gene, CDR1 is LGHNA and CDR2 is YNFKEQ. Unmatched junction bases numbered 12, after V lost 0 bases and J lost 6 bases. The CDR3 spans 17 residues.